Following are 23 T cell receptor beta chains from one sample sequenced in a study of blood T cell repertoires in COVID-19 (dated by TCRdb to 2018 to 2020). The library came from the immunoSEQ multiplex PCR assay. TCRdb obtained this table from immuneACCESS and retained in-frame rearrangements with V and J assigned. These tables miss some clones; where compared with another copy, unresolved V genes account for less than half of the shortfall, and the remainder is unexplained. This sample lists approximately 85,000 clones; less than 95% were detected once. The leading ten clones occupy 1% of the sample. Sequenced input: peripheral blood. The receptors stem from a woman in her forties or fifties in a cohort sampled during active COVID-19.

The chain links TRBV9 to TRBJ2-2; the D gene is possibly TRBD2 (6 bases). V shed 2 bases and J shed 4 bases, with 15 bases lying between them. The CDR3 is made up of 16 amino acids. Germline V lookup: CDR1 SGDLS, CDR2 YYNGEE. The CDR3 sequence: CASSVDGTPFTGELFF. As DNA, the CDR3 is TGTGCCAGCAGCGTTGACGGGACTCCGTTCACCGGGGAGCTGTTTTTT.

V usage is TRBV7-8 and J usage is TRBJ1-2; 8 nucleotides line up with TRBD1. Germline V gene sequence: CDR1 SGHVS, CDR2 FQNEAQ. The trim removed 5 bases at V and 2 bases at J, leaving 4 bases unmatched. The CDR3 has 14 amino acids. The CDR3 DNA reads as TGTGCCAGCAGCCCCGGACAGGGCAACTATGGCTACACCTTC. Residues: CASSPGQGNYGYTF.

The gene calls are TRBV7-9 and TRBJ1-2, with a tentative D call TRBD1 (5 bases). Germline CDR1 is SEHNR and CDR2 is FQNEAQ (reference sequence). The V end lost 1 base, the J end lost 6 bases, and 15 bases lay between the germline ends. The CDR3 length is 15 residues. The CDR3 nucleotides read TGTGCCAGCAGCTTAGGGGGAGGGACGCGGGATGGCTACACCTTC. It specifies CASSLGGGTRDGYTF.

The V gene is TRBV7-3, the J gene TRBJ2-1; tentative D call: TRBD2 (6 bases). From germline, CDR1 is SGHTA and CDR2 FQGTGA. V was clipped by 1 base and J by 7 bases, with 14 bases between them. The CDR3 has 15 residues. CDR3 amino acids: CASSLNLVAENEQFF. In DNA, the CDR3 is TGTGCCAGCAGCTTAAACTTGGTAGCGGAAAATGAGCAGTTCTTC.

The CDR3 coding sequence is TGTGCCAGCAGCCCGAATCCGACTAGCGGGGCCACAGATACGCAGTATTTT. It translates to CASSPNPTSGATDTQYF. The V gene is TRBV7-8, the J gene TRBJ2-3; 11 bases fit TRBD2. The ends lost 5 bases at V and 2 bases at J; junction bases unmatched: 9. Germline CDR1 SGHVS, CDR2 FQNEAQ. The CDR3 has 17 residues.

V gene TRBV6-5 combines with J gene TRBJ2-5; 8 nucleotides line up with TRBD1. The CDR3 contains 13 residues. Germline V lookup: CDR1 MNHEY, CDR2 SVGAGI. The V gene end was trimmed by 6 bases and the J gene end by 5 bases; junction bases not matched to a gene: 5. The CDR3 loop is CASSKTGAETQYF. For the CDR3, the DNA is TGTGCCAGCAGCAAGACAGGGGCGGAGACCCAGTACTTC.

J is TRBJ2-1 and V is TRBV6-4, with 10 bases lining up with TRBD2. CDR1 MRHNA and CDR2 SNTAGT come from the germline V gene. This CDR3 has 15 amino acids. V was pared by 8 bases and J by 13 bases, with 17 bases of the junction left unmatched. The CDR3 here is CASSPRVGTSGTQFF. CDR3 nucleotides: TGTGCCAGCTCCCCAAGGGTCGGAACTAGCGGGACTCAGTTCTTC.

The gene calls are TRBV5-6 and TRBJ2-1; the match to TRBD1 covers 9 bases. CDR1 is SGHDT, CDR2 YYEEEE, per germline. CDR3 length equals 17 residues. V was clipped by 0 bases and J by 9 bases; unmatched bases: 13. The CDR3 spells CASSLAYGQGSIGEQFF. CDR3 nucleotides: TGTGCCAGCAGCTTGGCCTATGGACAGGGGTCAATTGGTGAGCAGTTCTTC.

This chain connects TRBV27 to TRBJ2-7; 9 nucleotides match TRBD1. This CDR3 region has 15 residues. Germline V gene lookup returns CDR1 MNHEY and CDR2 SMNVEV (reference sequence). With V trimmed by 4 bases and J by 4 bases, 8 bases remained unmatched. The CDR3 reads CASSSTGGALYEQYF. The CDR3 nucleotides are TGTGCCAGCAGTTCTACAGGGGGCGCGTTGTACGAGCAGTACTTC.

The chain recombines TRBV27 with TRBJ2-5; no reliable D call. Germline CDR1 MNHEY, CDR2 SMNVEV (reference sequence). V was cut by 0 bases and J by 4 bases, with 9 bases left in between. The CDR3 spans 14 residues. CDR3 loop: CASSLSEQRETQYF. CDR3 nucleotide sequence: TGTGCCAGCAGTTTATCAGAACAGAGAGAGACCCAGTACTTC.

This chain connects TRBV7-9 to TRBJ1-4; D perhaps matches TRBD1 (6 bases). Germline CDR1 SEHNR, CDR2 FQNEAQ (reference sequence). The CDR3 is 14 amino acids. The germline V and J ends were trimmed by 2 bases and 5 bases, with 9 bases remaining between them. In DNA, the CDR3 is TGTGCCAGCAGCTTAAGACAGGAGAATGAAAAACTGTTTTTT. Its protein is CASSLRQENEKLFF.

The CDR3 DNA reads TGTGCCAGCAGCCAAGATATGGGGGCGGCGGGGGTGAACACTGAAGCTTTCTTT. Translating gives CASSQDMGAAGVNTEAFF. The rearrangement links TRBV14 to TRBJ1-1, with D tentatively TRBD1 (6 bases). The CDR3 contains 18 residues. V was clipped by 0 bases and J by 0 bases, with 17 bases between them. Germline-derived CDR1 and CDR2 are SGHDN and FVKESK.

J is TRBJ2-1 and V is TRBV27, with TRBD2 identical over 16 bases. Germline V gene sequence: CDR1 MNHEY, CDR2 SMNVEV (reference sequence). The CDR3 length is 18 residues. The trim removed 5 bases at V and 8 bases at J, leaving 12 bases unmatched. The CDR3 spells CASSPGTSGRALFHEQFF. In DNA, the CDR3 is TGTGCCAGCAGTCCTGGGACTAGCGGGAGGGCTCTTTTTCATGAGCAGTTCTTC.

There are a few counts of this clone. V is TRBV5-1 and J is TRBJ2-2; 12 bases map to TRBD2. The germline V gene encodes CDR1 SGHRS and CDR2 YFSETQ. J was trimmed by 3 bases and V by 3 bases; bases with no gene match: 3. CDR3 length: 16 residues. The CDR3 sequence: CASSSLAGGDTGELFF. CDR3 DNA sequence: TGCGCCAGCAGCTCGCTAGCGGGAGGGGACACCGGGGAGCTGTTTTTT. Full variable domain (remainder filled in from reference TRBV5-1 and TRBJ2-2): KAGVTQTPRYLIKTRGQQVTLSCSPISGHRSVSWYQQTPGQGLQFLFEYFSETQRNKGNFPGRFSGRQFSNSRSEMNVSTLELGDSALYLCASSSLAGGDTGELFFGEGSRLTVL.

This clone has only one observation. The rearrangement joins TRBV4-2 to TRBJ2-1; no firm D call. Germline lookup yields CDR1 LGHNA and CDR2 YNFKEQ. V lost 4 bases and J 8 bases, leaving 21 bases between the germline ends. The CDR3 has 16 amino acids. The CDR3 reads CASSPFETPTAHEQFF. The DNA for the CDR3 is TGTGCCAGCAGCCCCTTCGAGACTCCAACCGCCCATGAGCAGTTCTTC.

The V call is TRBV27, the J call TRBJ2-1; 10 nucleotides line up with TRBD2. CDR3 length: 15 residues. The germline V gene has CDR1 MNHEY and CDR2 SMNVEV (reference sequence). Losses at the gene ends were 4 bases for V and 10 bases for J; bases not matched to a gene: 10. Here the CDR3 reads CASSSLLAGEGEQFF. In DNA form, the CDR3 reads TGTGCCAGCAGTTCACTCCTAGCGGGAGAGGGAGAGCAGTTCTTC.

The J gene is TRBJ2-5, the V gene TRBV5-6, with D perhaps matching TRBD1 (5 bases). The V gene's germline CDR1 is SGHDT and CDR2 YYEEEE. V lost 4 bases and J 0 bases, leaving 13 bases between the germline ends. The CDR3 is 15 amino acids. CDR3 sequence (DNA): TGTGCCAGCAGCCCACTGACAGCTAACCAAGAGACCCAGTACTTC. As protein: CASSPLTANQETQYF.

The chain is built from TRBV6-2 or TRBV6-3 and TRBJ2-7, with D perhaps TRBD1 (5 bases). Germline CDR1 and CDR2: MNHEY and SVGEGT. V lost 2 bases and J 12 bases, leaving 17 bases between the germline ends. CDR3 size: 13 residues. The CDR3 DNA is TGTGCCAGCAGTTACACGGGTGAGCCGCAGGGGTACTTC. As protein: CASSYTGEPQGYF.

In this sample, this clone turned up once. The chain combines TRBV19 with TRBJ2-1, with unresolved D. This CDR3 has 14 amino acids. V lost 2 bases to trimming and J lost 6 bases, with 11 bases between them. The germline V gene has CDR1 LNHDA and CDR2 SQIVND (reference sequence). The CDR3 DNA is TGTGCCAGTAGTATATCGTCTACCTCCAATGAGCAGTTCTTC. Translating gives CASSISSTSNEQFF.

The chain carries TRBV7-9 and TRBJ2-2; 8 bases map to TRBD2. The CDR3 loop spans 16 amino acids. V trimming: 2 bases; J trimming: 6 bases; junction bases outside the gene matches: 8. CDR1 and CDR2 from the germline V gene are SEHNR and FQNEAQ (reference sequence). CDR3 sequence (DNA): TGTGCCAGCAGCTTAAGGAGCGGGAGAGGCTCCGGGGAGCTGTTTTTT. Translation gives CASSLRSGRGSGELFF. The variable domain in full, with the rest retrieved from reference TRBV7-9 and TRBJ2-2, is DTGVSQNPRHKITKRGQNVTFRCDPISEHNRLYWYRQTLGQGPEFLTYFQNEAQLEKSRLLSDRFSAERPKGSFSTLEIQRTEQGDSAMYLCASSLRSGRGSGELFFGEGSRLTVL.

This clone has a single count. The chain couples TRBV21-1 to TRBJ1-6; the table's D call, TRBD1, has no DNA check behind it. TRBV21-1 is a pseudogene. This CDR3 is built from 14 residues. CDR3 region: CASTLQDHNSPLHF. The CDR3, as DNA: TGTGCCAGCACCTTACAGGACCATAATTCACCCCTCCACTTT.

CDR3 residues: CASSLRGTGRTGELFF. The CDR3 nucleotides read TGCGCCAGCAGCTTGCGAGGGACAGGGAGAACCGGGGAGCTGTTTTTT. The rearrangement joins TRBV5-1 to TRBJ2-2; 9 bases match TRBD1. The trim removed 1 base at V and 5 bases at J, leaving 6 bases unmatched. CDR1 is SGHRS, CDR2 YFSETQ, per germline. The CDR3 is 16 amino acids.

This clone was recorded at least ten times. Sequence at one end of the junction differs from germline and may be a read error. V gene TRBV30 combines with J gene TRBJ1-6, with D unclear. This CDR3 has 16 residues. Germline lookup yields CDR1 GTSNPN and CDR2 SVGIG (reference sequence). This chain's CDR3 is CAWSFRGLAYNSPLHF. The CDR3 DNA reads TGTGCCTGGAGTTTTCGGGGTCTCGCCTACAATTCACCCCTCCACTTT.